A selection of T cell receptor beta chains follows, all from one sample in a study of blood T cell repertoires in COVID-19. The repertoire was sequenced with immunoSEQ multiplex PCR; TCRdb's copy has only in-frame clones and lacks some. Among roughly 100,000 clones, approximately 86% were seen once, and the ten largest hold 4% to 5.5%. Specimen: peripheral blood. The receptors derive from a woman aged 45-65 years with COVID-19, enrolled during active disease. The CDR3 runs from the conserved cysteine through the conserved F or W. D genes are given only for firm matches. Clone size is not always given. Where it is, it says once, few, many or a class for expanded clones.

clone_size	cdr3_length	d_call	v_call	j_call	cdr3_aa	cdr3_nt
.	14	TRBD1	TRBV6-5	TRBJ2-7	CATYLGQGVYEQYF	TGTGCCACATATTTAGGACAGGGAGTTTACGAGCAGTACTTC
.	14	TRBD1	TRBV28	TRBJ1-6	CASSRWTGGSPLHF	TGTGCCAGCAGCCGGTGGACAGGGGGATCACCCCTCCACTTT
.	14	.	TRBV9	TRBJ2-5	CASSAGGVGETQYF	TGTGCCAGCAGCGCCGGGGGAGTTGGGGAGACCCAGTACTTC
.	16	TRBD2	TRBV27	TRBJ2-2	CAVGRRGASNTGELFF	TGTGCCGTCGGCAGGCGGGGGGCTTCGAACACCGGGGAGCTGTTTTTT
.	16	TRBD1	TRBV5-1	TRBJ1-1	CASSLGVTGFITEAFF	TGCGCCAGCAGTTTGGGGGTGACAGGGTTTATCACTGAAGCTTTCTTT
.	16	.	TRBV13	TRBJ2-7	CASSLGVAQGSYEQYF	TGTGCCAGCAGCTTAGGGGTGGCCCAGGGGTCCTACGAGCAGTACTTC
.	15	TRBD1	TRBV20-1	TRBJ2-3	CSASAGTASTDTQYF	TGCAGTGCTAGTGCCGGGACAGCCAGCACAGATACGCAGTATTTT
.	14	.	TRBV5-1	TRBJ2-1	CASSLGTPGGEQFF	TGCGCCAGCAGCTTGGGGACTCCCGGGGGTGAGCAGTTCTTC
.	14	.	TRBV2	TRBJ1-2	CASRGAFEGYGYTF	TGTGCCAGCAGAGGAGCCTTTGAGGGCTATGGCTACACCTTC
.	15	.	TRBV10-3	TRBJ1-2	CAISESGGFNYGYTF	TGTGCCATCAGTGAGTCGGGAGGTTTTAACTATGGCTACACCTTC
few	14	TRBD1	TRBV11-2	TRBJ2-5	CASRPGQGWETQYF	TGTGCCAGCAGACCCGGACAGGGGTGGGAGACCCAGTACTTC
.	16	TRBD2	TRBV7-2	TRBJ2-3	CASSSSGGGARDTQYF	TGTGCCAGCAGCTCGTCTGGCGGGGGGGCTCGGGATACGCAGTATTTT
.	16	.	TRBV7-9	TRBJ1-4	CASSLVELQGSEKLFF	TGTGCCAGCAGCTTAGTAGAGTTACAGGGAAGTGAAAAACTGTTTTTT
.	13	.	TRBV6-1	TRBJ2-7	CASSDVQGYEQYF	TGTGCCAGCAGTGACGTCCAGGGCTACGAGCAGTACTTC
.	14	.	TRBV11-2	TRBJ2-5	CASSLVTEKETQYF	TGTGCCAGCAGCTTAGTTACAGAAAAAGAGACCCAGTACTTC
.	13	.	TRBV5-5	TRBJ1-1	CASSLVGATEAFF	TGTGCCAGCAGCTTGGTTGGGGCCACTGAAGCTTTCTTT
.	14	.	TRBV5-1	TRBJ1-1	CASSLPSLNTEAFF	TGCGCCAGCAGCCTCCCTTCCTTGAACACTGAAGCTTTCTTT
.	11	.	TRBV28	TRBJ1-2	CASSSLSGYTF	TGTGCCAGCAGTTCCCTCTCGGGCTACACCTTC
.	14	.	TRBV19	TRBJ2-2	CASSIDRAAGELFF	TGTGCCAGTAGTATAGACAGGGCGGCCGGGGAGCTGTTTTTT
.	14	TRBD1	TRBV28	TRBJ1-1	CASRLGTGFTEAFF	TGTGCCAGCAGGCTTGGGACAGGATTCACTGAAGCTTTCTTT
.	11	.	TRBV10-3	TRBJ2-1	CATLRGNEQFF	TGTGCCACCCTAAGGGGGAATGAGCAGTTCTTC
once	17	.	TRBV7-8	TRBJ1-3	CASSLNVSPAVGNTIYF	TGTGCCAGCAGCTTAAACGTCAGCCCAGCGGTTGGAAACACCATATATTTT
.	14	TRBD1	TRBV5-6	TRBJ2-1	CASSRQGAWNEQFF	TGTGCCAGCAGCCGACAGGGGGCGTGGAATGAGCAGTTCTTC
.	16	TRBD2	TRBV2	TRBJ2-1	CASSEASGGPWDEQFF	TGTGCCAGCAGTGAGGCTAGCGGGGGCCCCTGGGATGAGCAGTTCTTC
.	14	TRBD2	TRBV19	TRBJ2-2	CASSIGSGAGELFF	TGTGCCAGTAGTATAGGGAGCGGGGCCGGGGAGCTGTTTTTT
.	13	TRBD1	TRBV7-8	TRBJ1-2	CASSFRTGNGYTF	TGTGCCAGCAGCTTTCGGACAGGGAATGGCTACACCTTC
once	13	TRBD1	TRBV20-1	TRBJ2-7	CSASRQGADEQYF	TGCAGTGCTAGTAGGCAGGGGGCAGACGAGCAGTACTTC
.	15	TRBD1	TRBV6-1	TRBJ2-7	CASSEQGDSSYEQYF	TGTGCCAGCAGTGAACAAGGGGACAGCTCCTACGAGCAGTACTTC
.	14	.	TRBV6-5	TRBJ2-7	CASSPQAASYEQYF	TGTGCCAGCAGTCCCCAAGCGGCGTCCTACGAGCAGTACTTC
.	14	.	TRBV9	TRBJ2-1	CASSNDQGYNEQFF	TGTGCCAGCAGCAACGATCAGGGCTACAATGAGCAGTTCTTC
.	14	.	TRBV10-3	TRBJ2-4	CAISSDRAKNIQYF	TGTGCCATCAGCTCCGACAGGGCCAAAAACATTCAGTACTTC
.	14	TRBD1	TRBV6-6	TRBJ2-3	CASRPGQGPDTQYF	TGTGCCAGCAGGCCGGGACAGGGTCCAGATACGCAGTATTTT
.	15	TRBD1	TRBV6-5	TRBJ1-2	CASRATGTGGIGYTF	TGTGCCAGCAGAGCAACCGGGACAGGGGGTATTGGCTACACCTTC
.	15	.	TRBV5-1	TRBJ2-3	CASRKDSTSTDTQYF	TGCGCCAGCAGAAAGGACAGCACTAGCACAGATACGCAGTATTTT
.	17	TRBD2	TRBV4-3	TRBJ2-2	CASSQDRAGGSTGELFF	TGCGCCAGCAGCCAAGACCGGGCGGGGGGAAGCACCGGGGAGCTGTTTTTT
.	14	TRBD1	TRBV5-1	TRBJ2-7	CASSGTGASYEQYF	TGCGCCAGCAGCGGGACAGGGGCGAGCTACGAGCAGTACTTC
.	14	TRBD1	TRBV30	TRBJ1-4	CAGNPGQGNEKLFF	TGTGCCGGGAACCCGGGACAGGGTAATGAAAAACTGTTTTTT
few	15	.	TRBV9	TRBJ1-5	CASSVGPAGVQPQHF	TGTGCCAGCAGCGTAGGTCCCGCAGGGGTTCAGCCCCAGCATTTT
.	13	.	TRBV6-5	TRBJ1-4	CASSYGVGQKLFF	TGTGCCAGCAGTTACGGTGTGGGGCAAAAACTGTTTTTT
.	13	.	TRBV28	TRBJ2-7	CASSTTPPYEQYF	TGTGCCAGCAGTACGACACCTCCCTACGAGCAGTACTTC
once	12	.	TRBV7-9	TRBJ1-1	CASSLDVDEAFF	TGTGCCAGCAGCTTAGACGTAGATGAAGCTTTCTTT
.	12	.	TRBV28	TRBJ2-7	CASSTGSYEQYF	TGTGCCAGCTCGACGGGCTCCTACGAGCAGTACTTC
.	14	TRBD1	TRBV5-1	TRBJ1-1	CASSSGQGDTEAFF	TGCGCCAGCAGTTCGGGACAGGGGGATACTGAAGCTTTCTTT
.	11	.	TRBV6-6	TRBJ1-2	CATQQNYGYTF	TGTGCCACCCAACAGAACTATGGCTACACCTTC
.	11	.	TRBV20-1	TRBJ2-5	CSARVEETPYF	TGCAGTGCTAGAGTTGAGGAGACCCCCTACTTC
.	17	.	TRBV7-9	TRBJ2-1	CASSLGDSLLRGNEQFF	TGTGCCAGCAGCTTAGGGGATTCCCTTCTACGGGGCAATGAGCAGTTCTTC
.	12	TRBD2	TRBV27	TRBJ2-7	CASMAGGLEQYF	TGTGCCAGCATGGCGGGGGGGCTCGAGCAGTACTTC
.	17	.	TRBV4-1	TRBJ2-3	CASSLGGRGEPGNTQYF	TGCGCCAGCAGCCTTGGAGGGAGGGGGGAACCAGGGAATACGCAGTATTTT
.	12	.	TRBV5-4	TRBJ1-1	CASSPSGGEAFF	TGTGCCAGCAGCCCCTCAGGAGGTGAAGCTTTCTTT
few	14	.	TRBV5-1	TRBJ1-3	CASSRTGSGNTIYF	TGCGCCAGCAGCCGTACAGGATCTGGAAACACCATATATTTT
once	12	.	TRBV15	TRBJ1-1	CATSTRGQEAFF	TGTGCCACCAGCACCCGAGGACAGGAAGCTTTCTTT
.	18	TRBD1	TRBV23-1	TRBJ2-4	CASSQSKGARCAKNIQYF	TGCGCCAGCAGTCAATCGAAGGGGGCGAGATGCGCCAAAAACATTCAGTACTTC
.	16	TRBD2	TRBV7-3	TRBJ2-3	CASSSGLAGSTDTQYF	TGTGCCAGCAGCTCGGGACTAGCGGGGAGCACAGATACGCAGTATTTT
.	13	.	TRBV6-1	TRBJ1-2	CASSEGRVYGYTF	TGTGCCAGCAGTGAAGGGAGAGTCTATGGCTACACCTTC
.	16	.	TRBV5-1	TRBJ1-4	CASKAGSNANSEKLFF	TGCGCCAGCAAAGCGGGAAGTAACGCCAACTCTGAAAAACTGTTTTTT
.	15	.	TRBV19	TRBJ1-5	CASSPLGAKGQPQHF	TGTGCCAGTAGTCCCCTAGGGGCAAAGGGTCAGCCCCAGCATTTT
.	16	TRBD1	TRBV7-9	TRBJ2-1	CASSLTPGQDYNEQFF	TGTGCCAGCAGCTTAACTCCGGGACAGGACTACAATGAGCAGTTCTTC
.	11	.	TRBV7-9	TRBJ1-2	CASSLGGGYTF	TGTGCCAGCAGCTTGGGGGGAGGCTACACCTTC
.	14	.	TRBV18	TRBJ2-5	CASSPQGRGETQYF	TGTGCCAGCTCCCCCCAGGGTCGAGGAGAGACCCAGTACTTC
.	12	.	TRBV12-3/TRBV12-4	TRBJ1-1	CASRRTTTEAFF	TGTGCCAGCAGACGGACTACTACTGAAGCTTTCTTT